This TCR beta chain was recorded in a study of blood T cell repertoires in COVID-19. On the study more broadly: Samples representing acute and convalescent COVID-19 were sourced from the United States, Italy and Spain. The cDNA or gDNA used as material had been derived from T cells, B-cell-depleted T cells, or PBMCs.

Authors' methods: Estimation of nucleated cell counts relied on the amplification of reference gene primers. Generated by immunoSEQ multiplex PCR, the TCRdb table keeps only in-frame clones and is missing some. V and J calls and clone size follow that table, whereas D and trimming were derived from the DNA. The sample holds around 310,000 clones; about 90% are singletons and the top ten take around 1%. The CDR3 runs to 15 residues. V lost 2 bases and J lost 5, with 16 bases in between. Germline V lookup: CDR1 SNHLY, CDR2 FYNNEI. The sample was peripheral blood. The chain employs TRBV2 and TRBJ2-7; D is ambiguous. The receptor was derived from a woman aged 40 to 50 with COVID-19, enrolled during active disease. For the CDR3, the DNA is TGTGCCAGCAGTGAAACATCAGTGGGCCGCCACGAGCAGTACTTC. It yields the protein CASSETSVGRHEQYF.